This T cell receptor beta chain appears in the sequencing data of a study of early T cells in non-severe SARS-CoV-2 infection. This clonotype was detected many times. TCRdb independently ran MiXCR on the 5' RACE reads; one entry per CDR3 protein. The sample lists some 45,000 distinct CDR3 sequences; around 6.3% were seen once. Germline V lookup: CDR1 MNHNY, CDR2 SVGAGI (reference sequence). This CDR3 is 15 amino acids long. The V gene lost 2 bases and the J gene lost 6 bases, with 13 bases spanning the gap. The specimen comprised whole blood, sampled at baseline. This chain connects TRBV6-6 to TRBJ2-2; tentatively, D is TRBD1 (5 bases). The receptor was isolated from an adult who was a healthcare worker with PCR-confirmed SARS-CoV-2 infection or an uninfected control (not recorded which). DNA for the CDR3: TGTGCCAGCAGTTACCTTCAGGGAAGAGCCGGGGAGCTGTTTTTT. As protein: CASSYLQGRAGELFF.